A single T cell receptor (beta chain) is shown here with its context. TCRdb keeps only in-frame clones here, not all; method: immunoSEQ multiplex PCR. The sample lists approximately 500,000 clones, 85% to 90% occurring once. The entry originates in a study of blood T cell repertoires in COVID-19. For the study at large: Whether acute or convalescent, the COVID-19 samples came from the United States, Italy and Spain.

Enrollment of patients from Seattle took place during active infection, with longitudinal follow-up. Germline V gene lookup returns CDR1 SGDLS and CDR2 YYNGEE. V dropped 0 bases and J dropped 6; count of bases not matched to a gene: 3. This CDR3 is 13 amino acids long. This clonotype originated in a woman aged 45-65 years with COVID-19, enrolled during active disease. The sample comprised peripheral blood. The gene calls are TRBV9 and TRBJ2-7, with TRBD1 matching over 7 bases. CDR3 protein: CASSVVGGGEQYF. The CDR3 DNA reads TGTGCCAGCAGCGTAGTAGGGGGCGGCGAGCAGTACTTC. Full variable domain (remainder filled in from reference TRBV9 and TRBJ2-7): DSGVTQTPKHLITATGQRVTLRCSPRSGDLSVYWYQQSLDQGLQFLIQYYNGEERAKGNILERFSAQQFPDLHSELNLSSLELGDSALYFCASSVVGGGEQYFGPGTRLTVT.